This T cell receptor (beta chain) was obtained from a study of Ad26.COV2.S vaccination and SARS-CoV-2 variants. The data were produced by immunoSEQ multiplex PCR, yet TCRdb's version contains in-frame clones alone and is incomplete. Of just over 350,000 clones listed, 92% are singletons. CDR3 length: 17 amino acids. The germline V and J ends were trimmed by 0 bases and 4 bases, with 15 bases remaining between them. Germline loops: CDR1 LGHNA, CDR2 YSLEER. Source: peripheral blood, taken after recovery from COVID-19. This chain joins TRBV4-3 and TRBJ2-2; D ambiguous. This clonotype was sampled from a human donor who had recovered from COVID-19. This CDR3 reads CASSQDKDPGITGELFF. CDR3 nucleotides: TGCGCCAGCAGCCAAGATAAGGACCCCGGTATCACCGGGGAGCTGTTTTTT.